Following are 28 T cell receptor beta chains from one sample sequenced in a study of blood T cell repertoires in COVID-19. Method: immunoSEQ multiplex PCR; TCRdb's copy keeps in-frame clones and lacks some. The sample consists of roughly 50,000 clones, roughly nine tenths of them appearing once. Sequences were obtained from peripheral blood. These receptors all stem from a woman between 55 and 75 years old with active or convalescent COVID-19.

This chain's CDR3 is CASSYWDRGLTNEKLFF. CDR3 sequence (DNA): TGTGCCAGCAGCTATTGGGACAGGGGTCTCACAAATGAAAAACTGTTTTTT. This chain connects TRBV7-2 to TRBJ1-4, with 10 bases matching TRBD1. The CDR3 is made up of 17 amino acids. J lost 5 bases, V lost 4 bases, and 10 bases had no gene match. Germline CDR1 is SGHTA and CDR2 is FQGNSA. The whole variable domain, filled in from reference TRBV7-2 and TRBJ1-4, reads GAGVSQSPSNKVTEKGKDVELRCDPISGHTALYWYRQSLGQGLEFLIYFQGNSAPDKSGLPSDRFSAERTGGSVSTLTIQRTQQEDSAVYLCASSYWDRGLTNEKLFFGSGTQLSVL.

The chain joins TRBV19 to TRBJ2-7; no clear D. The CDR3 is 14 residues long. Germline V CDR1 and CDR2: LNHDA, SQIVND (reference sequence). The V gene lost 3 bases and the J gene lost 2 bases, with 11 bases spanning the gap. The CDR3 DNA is TGTGCCAGTAGTATCCAGGCCAGTACCTACGAGCAGTACTTC. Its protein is CASSIQASTYEQYF.

CDR3 in DNA: TGTGCCAGCAGTTTCCGCAGGGCAGATACGCAGTATTTT. It encodes CASSFRRADTQYF. The genes are TRBV27 and TRBJ2-3, with D perhaps TRBD1 (5 bases). The CDR3 consists of 13 residues. The V and J ends lost 3 bases and 4 bases respectively, with 8 bases between them. Germline loops: CDR1 MNHEY, CDR2 SMNVEV (reference sequence).

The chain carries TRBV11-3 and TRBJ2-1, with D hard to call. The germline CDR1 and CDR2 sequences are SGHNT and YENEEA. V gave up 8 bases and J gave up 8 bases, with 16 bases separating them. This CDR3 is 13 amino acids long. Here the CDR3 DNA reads TGTGCCAGCTCTCCTCGTCTGTCCGATGAGCAGTTCTTC. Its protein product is CASSPRLSDEQFF.

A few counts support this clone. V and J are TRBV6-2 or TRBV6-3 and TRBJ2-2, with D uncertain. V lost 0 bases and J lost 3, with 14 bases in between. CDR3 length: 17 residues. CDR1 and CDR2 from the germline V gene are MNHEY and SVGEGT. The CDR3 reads CASSYSAVRYYTGELFF. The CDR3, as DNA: TGTGCCAGCAGTTACTCGGCGGTGAGATACTACACCGGGGAGCTGTTTTTT.

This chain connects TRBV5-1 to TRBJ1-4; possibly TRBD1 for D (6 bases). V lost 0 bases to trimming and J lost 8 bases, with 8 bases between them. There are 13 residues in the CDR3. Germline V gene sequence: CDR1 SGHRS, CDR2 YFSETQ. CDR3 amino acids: CASSLGGLEKLFF. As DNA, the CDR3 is TGCGCCAGCAGCTTGGGGGGGCTGGAAAAACTGTTTTTT.

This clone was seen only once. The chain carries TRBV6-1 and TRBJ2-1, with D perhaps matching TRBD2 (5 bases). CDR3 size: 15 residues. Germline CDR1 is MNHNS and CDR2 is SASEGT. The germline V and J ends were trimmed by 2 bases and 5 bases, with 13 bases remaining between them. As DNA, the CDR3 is TGTGCCAGCAGTGAATACCCGGGGAGTCACAATGAGCAGTTCTTC. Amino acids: CASSEYPGSHNEQFF.

The CDR3 loop is CASSFGGPGNEQFF. The CDR3 DNA follows: TGTGCCAGCAGCTTTGGCGGCCCGGGGAATGAGCAGTTCTTC. This chain connects TRBV7-3 to TRBJ2-1; a weak D match, TRBD2 (5 bases). The CDR3 contains 14 residues. Germline V gene sequence: CDR1 SGHTA, CDR2 FQGTGA. V was trimmed by 3 bases and J by 7 bases, leaving 13 bases between them.

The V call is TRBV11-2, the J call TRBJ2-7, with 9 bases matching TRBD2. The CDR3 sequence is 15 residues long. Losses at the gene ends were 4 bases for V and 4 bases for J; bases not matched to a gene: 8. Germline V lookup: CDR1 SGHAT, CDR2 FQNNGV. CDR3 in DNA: TGTGCCAGCAGCTCGGCTAGCGGGGCCGTTTACGAGCAGTACTTC. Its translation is CASSSASGAVYEQYF.

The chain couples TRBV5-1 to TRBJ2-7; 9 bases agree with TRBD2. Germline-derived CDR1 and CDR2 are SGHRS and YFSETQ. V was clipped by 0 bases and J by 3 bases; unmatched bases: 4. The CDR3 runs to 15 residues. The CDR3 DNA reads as TGCGCCAGCAGCTTGGGGGTAGCGGGAGTCTACGAGCAGTACTTC. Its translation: CASSLGVAGVYEQYF.

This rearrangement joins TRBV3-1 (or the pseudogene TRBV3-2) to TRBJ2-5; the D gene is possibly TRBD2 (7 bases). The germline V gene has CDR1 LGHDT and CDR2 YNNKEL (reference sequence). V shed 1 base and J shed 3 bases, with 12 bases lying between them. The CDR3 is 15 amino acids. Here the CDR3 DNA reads TGTGCCAGCAGCCAAGGGGGGGGGCCCGAAGAGACCCAGTACTTC. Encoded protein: CASSQGGGPEETQYF.

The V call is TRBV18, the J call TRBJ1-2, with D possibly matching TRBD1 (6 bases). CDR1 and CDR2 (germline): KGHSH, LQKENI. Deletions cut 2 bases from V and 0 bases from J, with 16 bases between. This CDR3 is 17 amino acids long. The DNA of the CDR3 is TGTGCCAGCTCACCAGCACAGGGATCCATTTCTAACTATGGCTACACCTTC. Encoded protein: CASSPAQGSISNYGYTF.

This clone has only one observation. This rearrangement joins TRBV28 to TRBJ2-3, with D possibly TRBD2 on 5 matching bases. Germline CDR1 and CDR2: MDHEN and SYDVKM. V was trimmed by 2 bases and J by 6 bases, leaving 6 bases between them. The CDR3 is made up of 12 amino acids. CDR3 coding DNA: TGTGCCAGCAGTTTACGAGGGGATACGCAGTATTTT. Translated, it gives CASSLRGDTQYF.

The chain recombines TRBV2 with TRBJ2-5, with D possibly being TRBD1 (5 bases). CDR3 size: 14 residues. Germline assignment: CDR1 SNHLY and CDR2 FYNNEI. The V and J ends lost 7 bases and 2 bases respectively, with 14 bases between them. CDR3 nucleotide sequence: TGTGCCAGCAAGGGGCAGGGTAGACAAGAGACCCAGTACTTC. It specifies CASKGQGRQETQYF.

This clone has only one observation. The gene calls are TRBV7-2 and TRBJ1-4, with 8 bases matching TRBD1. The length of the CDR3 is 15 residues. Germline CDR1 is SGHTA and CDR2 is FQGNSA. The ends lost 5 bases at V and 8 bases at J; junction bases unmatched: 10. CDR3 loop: CASSLQGANGEKLFF. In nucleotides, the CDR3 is TGTGCCAGCAGCCTCCAGGGGGCAAACGGGGAAAAACTGTTTTTT.

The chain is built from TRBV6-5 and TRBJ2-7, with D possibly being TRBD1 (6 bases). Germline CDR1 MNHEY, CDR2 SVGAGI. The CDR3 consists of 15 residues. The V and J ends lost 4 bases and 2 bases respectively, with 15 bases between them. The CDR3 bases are TGTGCCAGCAGTTCCGGACAGTTCGGTACCTACGAGCAGTACTTC. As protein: CASSSGQFGTYEQYF.

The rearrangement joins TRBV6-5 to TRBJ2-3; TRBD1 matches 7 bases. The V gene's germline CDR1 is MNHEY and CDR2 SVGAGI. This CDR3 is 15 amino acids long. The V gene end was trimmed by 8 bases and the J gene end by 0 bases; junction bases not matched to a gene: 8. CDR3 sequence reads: CASLPEGASTDTQYF. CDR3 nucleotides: TGTGCCAGCCTACCTGAGGGGGCGAGCACAGATACGCAGTATTTT.

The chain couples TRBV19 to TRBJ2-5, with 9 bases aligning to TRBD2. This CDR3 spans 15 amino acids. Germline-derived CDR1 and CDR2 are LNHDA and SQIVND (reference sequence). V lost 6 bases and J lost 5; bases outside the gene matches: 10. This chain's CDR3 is CASRISGSVFETQYF. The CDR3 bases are TGTGCCAGTAGAATTAGCGGGAGTGTTTTCGAGACCCAGTACTTC.

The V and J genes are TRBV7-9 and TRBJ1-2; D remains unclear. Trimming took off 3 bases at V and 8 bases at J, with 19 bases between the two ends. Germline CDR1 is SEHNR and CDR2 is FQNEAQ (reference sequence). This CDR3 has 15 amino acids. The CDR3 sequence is CASSFQAGREGGYTF. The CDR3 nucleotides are TGTGCCAGCAGCTTCCAGGCGGGGAGGGAAGGCGGCTACACCTTC.

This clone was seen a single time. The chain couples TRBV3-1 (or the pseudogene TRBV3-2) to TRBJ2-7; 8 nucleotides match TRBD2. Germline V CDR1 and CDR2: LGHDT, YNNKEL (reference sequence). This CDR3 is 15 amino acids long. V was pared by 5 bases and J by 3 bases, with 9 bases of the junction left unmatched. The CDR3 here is CASSSRAGGNYEQYF. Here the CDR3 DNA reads TGTGCCAGCAGCTCCCGCGCGGGGGGAAACTACGAGCAGTACTTC.

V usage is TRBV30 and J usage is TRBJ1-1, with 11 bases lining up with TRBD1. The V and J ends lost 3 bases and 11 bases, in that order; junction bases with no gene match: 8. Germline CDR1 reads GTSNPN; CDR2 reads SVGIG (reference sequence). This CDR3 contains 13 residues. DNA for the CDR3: TGTGCCTGGAGACAGGACGGGACAGGGGGGGCTTTCTTT. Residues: CAWRQDGTGGAFF. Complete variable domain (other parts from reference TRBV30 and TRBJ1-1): SQTIHQWPATLVQPVGSPLSLECTVEGTSNPNLYWYRQAAGRGLQLLFYSVGIGQISSEVPQNLSASRPQDRQFILSSKKLLLSDSGFYLCAWRQDGTGGAFFGQGTRLTVV.

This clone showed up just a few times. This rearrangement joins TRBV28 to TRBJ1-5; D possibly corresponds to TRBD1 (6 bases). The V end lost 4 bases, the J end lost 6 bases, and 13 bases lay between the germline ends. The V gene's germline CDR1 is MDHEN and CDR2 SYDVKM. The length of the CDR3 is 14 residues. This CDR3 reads CASSSTGQGQPQHF. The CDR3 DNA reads TGTGCCAGCAGTTCCACAGGGCAGGGTCAGCCCCAGCATTTT.

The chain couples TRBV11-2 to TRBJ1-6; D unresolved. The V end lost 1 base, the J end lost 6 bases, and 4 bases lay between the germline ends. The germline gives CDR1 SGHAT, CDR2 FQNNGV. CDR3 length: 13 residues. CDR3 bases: TGTGCCAGCAGCTTAGCCCTTAATTCACCCCTCCACTTT. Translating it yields CASSLALNSPLHF.

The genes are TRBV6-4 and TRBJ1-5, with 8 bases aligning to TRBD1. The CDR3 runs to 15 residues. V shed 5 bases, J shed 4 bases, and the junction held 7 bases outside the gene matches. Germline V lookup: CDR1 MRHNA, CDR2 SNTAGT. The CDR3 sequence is CASSQQGGVNQPQHF. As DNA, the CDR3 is TGTGCCAGCAGTCAACAGGGGGGGGTAAATCAGCCCCAGCATTTT.

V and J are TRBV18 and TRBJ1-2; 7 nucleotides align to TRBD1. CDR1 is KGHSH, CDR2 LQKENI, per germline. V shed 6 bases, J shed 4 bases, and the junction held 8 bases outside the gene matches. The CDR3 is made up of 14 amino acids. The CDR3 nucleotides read TGTGCCAGCTCCCAAGGACAGGAGGGCTATGGCTACACCTTC. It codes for CASSQGQEGYGYTF.

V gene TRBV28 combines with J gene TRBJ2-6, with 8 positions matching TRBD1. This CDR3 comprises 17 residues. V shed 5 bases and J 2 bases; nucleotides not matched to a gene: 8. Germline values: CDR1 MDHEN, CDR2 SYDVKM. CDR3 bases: TGTGCCAGCAGTATCCGGGACAGGTACCCTGGGGCCAACGTCCTGACTTTC. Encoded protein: CASSIRDRYPGANVLTF.

CDR3 sequence (DNA): TGTGCCAGCTCACCGAGCAAGCGGGAGGATGAGCAGTTCTTC. As protein: CASSPSKREDEQFF. The chain employs TRBV18 and TRBJ2-1, with 9 bases fitting TRBD2. The CDR3 is 14 residues long. Per germline, CDR1 KGHSH and CDR2 LQKENI. V lost 3 bases and J lost 8; bases outside the gene matches: 5.

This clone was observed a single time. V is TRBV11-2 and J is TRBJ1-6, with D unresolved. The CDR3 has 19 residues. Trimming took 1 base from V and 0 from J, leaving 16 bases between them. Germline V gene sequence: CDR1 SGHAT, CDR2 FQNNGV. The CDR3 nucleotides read TGTGCCAGCAGCTTAGGGGTGCTCTCACAGAGCTCCTATAATTCACCCCTCCACTTT. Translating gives CASSLGVLSQSSYNSPLHF.